This T cell receptor beta chain was identified during a study of response to subunit inactivated influenza vaccine (dated by TCRdb to 2016 to 2018). About the study as a whole: Deep quantitative T cell receptor repertoire profiling was used in the study to track responses to a trivalent subunit inactivated influenza vaccine.

To prepare the library, RT-PCR was applied. The data were produced on an Illumina HiSeq 2500. TCRdb cleaned the public reads at Q25 with fastp, built clones with MiXCR and kept in-frame beta chains. Identical CDR3 protein sequences are pooled into one entry, listed with their most common genes and DNA. This sample lists approximately 520,000 distinct CDR3 sequences; about 17% were detected once. The leading ten clones occupy 3% to 3.5% of the sample. On the study overall, not on this receptor specifically: It was suggested by the authors that each seasonal influenza vaccination may recruit only a limited number of new T cells.

Including cysteine and phenylalanine, the CDR3 has 15 amino acids. The only DNA kept is the CDR3, 45 bases in frame from the first base. Cut back by 4 bases and 2 bases, the V and J ends lie 15 bases apart. This clonotype was counted at least ten times. The antigen it binds to is not known. No base qualities exist here, and no much larger clone lies one base off it. The chain is assembled from TRBV12-3 or TRBV12-4 and TRBJ2-7, with the D segment possibly TRBD1 or TRBD2, each aligning over 5 bases. This specimen consisted of CD4+ T cells sorted from PBMCs, obtained around 25 months after vaccination. This clonotype originated in a man in his fifties or sixties who received an inactivated influenza vaccine. Donor details come from another sample of the same person, matched by shared clones. CDR3 region: CASSSHRGSPYEQYF. The sequenced DNA: TGTGCCAGCAGTTCCCATCGGGGCTCGCCCTACGAGCAGTACTTC.